This T cell receptor beta chain is drawn from a study of control samples from healthy donors and cancer patients. Trimming pared 1 base from V and 1 base from J, leaving 8 bases between. CDR1 is SGHTA and CDR2 is FQGNSA in the germline V gene. The CDR3 runs 16 residues. Using immunoSEQ multiplex PCR, the repertoire was profiled, and TCRdb retains in-frame clones only, with some absent. The sample holds some 90,000 clones; roughly nine tenths are singletons and the top ten take about 1.3%. The receptor's source is a woman in her fifties or sixties in good health. This chain connects TRBV7-2 to TRBJ1-6, with a possible D match to TRBD1 (6 bases). The sequencing sample was made of blood. Written as DNA, the CDR3 is TGTGCCAGCAGCTTAGAGGGGACATCCTATAATTCACCCCTCCACTTT. This translates into CASSLEGTSYNSPLHF. The full variable domain, rest sourced from reference TRBV7-2 and TRBJ1-6, is GAGVSQSPSNKVTEKGKDVELRCDPISGHTALYWYRQSLGQGLEFLIYFQGNSAPDKSGLPSDRFSAERTGGSVSTLTIQRTQQEDSAVYLCASSLEGTSYNSPLHFGNGTRLTVT.